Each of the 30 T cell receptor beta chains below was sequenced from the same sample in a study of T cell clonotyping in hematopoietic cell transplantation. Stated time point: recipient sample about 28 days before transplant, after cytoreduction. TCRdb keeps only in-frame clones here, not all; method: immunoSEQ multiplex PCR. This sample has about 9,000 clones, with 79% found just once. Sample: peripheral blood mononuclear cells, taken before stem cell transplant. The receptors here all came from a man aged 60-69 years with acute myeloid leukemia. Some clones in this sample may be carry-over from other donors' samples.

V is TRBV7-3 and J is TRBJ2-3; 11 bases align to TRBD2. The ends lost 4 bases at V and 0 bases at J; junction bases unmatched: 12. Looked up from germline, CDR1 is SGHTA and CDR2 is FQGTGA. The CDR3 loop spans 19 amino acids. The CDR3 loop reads CASSSKLAGEPSSTDTQYF. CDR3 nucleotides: TGTGCCAGCAGCTCAAAACTAGCGGGGGAGCCGAGTAGCACAGATACGCAGTATTTT.

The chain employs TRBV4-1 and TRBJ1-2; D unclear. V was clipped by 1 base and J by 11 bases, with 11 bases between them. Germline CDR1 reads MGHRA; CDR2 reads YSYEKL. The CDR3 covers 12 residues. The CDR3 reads CASSQVASGYTF. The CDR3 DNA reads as TGCGCCAGCAGCCAAGTCGCTAGCGGGTACACCTTC.

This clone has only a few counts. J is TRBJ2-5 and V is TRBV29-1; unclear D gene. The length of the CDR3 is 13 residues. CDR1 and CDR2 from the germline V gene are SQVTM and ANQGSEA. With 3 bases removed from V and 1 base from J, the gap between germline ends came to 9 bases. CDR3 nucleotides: TGCAGCGTTGATAAAGGGTCCCAAGAGACCCAGTACTTC. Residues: CSVDKGSQETQYF.

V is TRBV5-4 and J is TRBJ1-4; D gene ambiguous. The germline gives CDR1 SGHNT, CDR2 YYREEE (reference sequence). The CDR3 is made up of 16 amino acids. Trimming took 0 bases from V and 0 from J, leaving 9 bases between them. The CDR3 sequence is CASSLEPTATNEKLFF. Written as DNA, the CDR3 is TGTGCCAGCAGCTTGGAGCCAACAGCAACTAATGAAAAACTGTTTTTT.

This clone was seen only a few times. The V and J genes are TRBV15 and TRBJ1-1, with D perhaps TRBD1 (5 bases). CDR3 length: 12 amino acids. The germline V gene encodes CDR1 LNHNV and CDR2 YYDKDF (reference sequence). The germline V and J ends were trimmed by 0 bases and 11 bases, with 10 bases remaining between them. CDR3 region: CATSRDRGAAFF. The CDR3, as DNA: TGTGCCACCAGCAGAGATAGGGGCGCGGCTTTCTTT. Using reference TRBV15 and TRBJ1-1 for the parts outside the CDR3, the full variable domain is DAMVIQNPRYQVTQFGKPVTLSCSQTLNHNVMYWYQQKSSQAPKLLFHYYDKDFNNEADTPDNFQSRRPNTSFCFLDIRSPGLGDTAMYLCATSRDRGAAFFGQGTRLTVV.

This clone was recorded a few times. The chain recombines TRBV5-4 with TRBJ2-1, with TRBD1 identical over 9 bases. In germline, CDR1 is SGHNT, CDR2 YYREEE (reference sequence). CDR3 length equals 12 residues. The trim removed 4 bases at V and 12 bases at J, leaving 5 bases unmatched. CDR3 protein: CASSMGTGRQFF. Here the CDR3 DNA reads TGTGCCAGCAGCATGGGGACAGGGAGGCAGTTCTTC.

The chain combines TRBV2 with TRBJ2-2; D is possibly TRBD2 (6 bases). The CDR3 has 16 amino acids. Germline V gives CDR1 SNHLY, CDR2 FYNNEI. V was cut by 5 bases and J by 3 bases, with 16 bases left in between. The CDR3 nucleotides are TGTGCCAGCAGTCCAACCGGGAGCATCGACACCGGGGAGCTGTTTTTT. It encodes CASSPTGSIDTGELFF.

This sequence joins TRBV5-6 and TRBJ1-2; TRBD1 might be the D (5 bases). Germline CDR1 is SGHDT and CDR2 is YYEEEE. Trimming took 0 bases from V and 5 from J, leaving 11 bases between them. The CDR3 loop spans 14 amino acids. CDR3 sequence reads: CASSLAREVYGYTF. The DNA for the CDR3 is TGTGCCAGCAGCTTGGCCAGGGAAGTTTATGGCTACACCTTC.

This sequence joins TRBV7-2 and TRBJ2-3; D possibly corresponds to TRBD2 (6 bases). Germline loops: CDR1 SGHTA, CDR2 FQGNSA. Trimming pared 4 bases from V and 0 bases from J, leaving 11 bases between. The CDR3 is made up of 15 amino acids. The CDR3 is CASSSTSTSTDTQYF. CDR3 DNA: TGTGCCAGCAGCTCAACTAGCACGAGCACAGATACGCAGTATTTT.

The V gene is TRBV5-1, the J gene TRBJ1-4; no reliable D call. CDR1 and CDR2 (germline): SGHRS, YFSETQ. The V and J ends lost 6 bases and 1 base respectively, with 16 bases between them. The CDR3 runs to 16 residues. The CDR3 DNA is TGCGCCAGCATCTTCCCTGGCGCGATAACTAATGAAAAACTGTTTTTT. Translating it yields CASIFPGAITNEKLFF.

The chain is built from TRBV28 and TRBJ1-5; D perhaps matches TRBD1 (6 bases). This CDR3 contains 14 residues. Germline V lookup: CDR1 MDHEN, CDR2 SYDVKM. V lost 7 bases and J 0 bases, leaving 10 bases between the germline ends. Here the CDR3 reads CASIRGASNQPQHF. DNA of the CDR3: TGTGCCAGCATACGGGGGGCTAGCAATCAGCCCCAGCATTTT.

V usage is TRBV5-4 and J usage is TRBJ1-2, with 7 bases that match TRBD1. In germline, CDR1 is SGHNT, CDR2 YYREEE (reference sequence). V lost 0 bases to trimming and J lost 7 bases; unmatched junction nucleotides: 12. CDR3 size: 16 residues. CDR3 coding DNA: TGTGCCAGCAGCTTGGCCTCCGCAGGGGGTTTAGGTGGCTACACCTTC. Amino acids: CASSLASAGGLGGYTF.

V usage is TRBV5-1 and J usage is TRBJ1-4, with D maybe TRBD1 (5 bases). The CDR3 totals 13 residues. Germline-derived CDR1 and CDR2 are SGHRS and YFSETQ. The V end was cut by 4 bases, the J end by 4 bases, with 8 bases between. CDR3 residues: CASSSRVNEKLFF. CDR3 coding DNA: TGCGCCAGCAGCAGCAGGGTTAATGAAAAACTGTTTTTT.

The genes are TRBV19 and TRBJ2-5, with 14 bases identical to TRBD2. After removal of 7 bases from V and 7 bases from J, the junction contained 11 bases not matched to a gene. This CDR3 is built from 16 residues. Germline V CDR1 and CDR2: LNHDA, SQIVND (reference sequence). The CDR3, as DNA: TGTGCCAGTACCTTCACGGGACTAGCGGGAGCGGGGACCCAGTACTTC. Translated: CASTFTGLAGAGTQYF.

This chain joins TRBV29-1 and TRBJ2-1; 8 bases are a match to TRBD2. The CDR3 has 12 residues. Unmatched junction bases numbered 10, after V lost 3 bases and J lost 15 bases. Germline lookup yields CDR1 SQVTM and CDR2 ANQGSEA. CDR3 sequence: CSVDGSGAKRFF. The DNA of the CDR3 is TGCAGCGTTGATGGTAGCGGGGCCAAGCGGTTCTTC.

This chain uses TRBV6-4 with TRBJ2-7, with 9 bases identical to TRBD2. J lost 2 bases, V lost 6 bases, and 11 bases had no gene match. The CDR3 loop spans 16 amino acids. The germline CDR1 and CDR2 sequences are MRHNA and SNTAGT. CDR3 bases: TGTGCCAGCAGGGTCAGCGGGAGGCCGAGTCCCTACGAGCAGTACTTC. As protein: CASRVSGRPSPYEQYF.

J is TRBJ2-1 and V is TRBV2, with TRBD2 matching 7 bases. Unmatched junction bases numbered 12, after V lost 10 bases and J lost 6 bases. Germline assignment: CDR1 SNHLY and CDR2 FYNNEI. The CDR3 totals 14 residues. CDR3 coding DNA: TGTGCCACCAACCGGGACTACCTTGGCAATGAGCAGTTCTTC. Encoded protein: CATNRDYLGNEQFF.

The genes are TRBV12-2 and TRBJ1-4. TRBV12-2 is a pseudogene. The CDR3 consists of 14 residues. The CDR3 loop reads CASRSGTLGEKLFF. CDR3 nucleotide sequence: TGTGCAAGTCGGAGCGGGACATTAGGTGAAAAACTGTTTTTT.

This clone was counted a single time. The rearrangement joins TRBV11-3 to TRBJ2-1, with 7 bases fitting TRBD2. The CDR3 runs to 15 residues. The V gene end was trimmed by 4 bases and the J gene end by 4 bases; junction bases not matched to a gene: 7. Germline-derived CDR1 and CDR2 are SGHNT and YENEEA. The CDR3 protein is CASSSDSGLYNEQFF. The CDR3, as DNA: TGTGCCAGCAGCTCCGATAGCGGGCTTTACAATGAGCAGTTCTTC.

CDR3 loop: CAWRITGGRGWEQFF. The CDR3 nucleotides are TGTGCCTGGAGGATCACGGGCGGGAGAGGGTGGGAGCAGTTCTTC. V and J are TRBV30 and TRBJ2-1; 7 positions match TRBD2. The J segment lost 10 bases and the V segment lost 3 bases, leaving 15 bases of the junction unmatched. Germline lookup yields CDR1 GTSNPN and CDR2 SVGIG (reference sequence). CDR3 length: 15 amino acids.

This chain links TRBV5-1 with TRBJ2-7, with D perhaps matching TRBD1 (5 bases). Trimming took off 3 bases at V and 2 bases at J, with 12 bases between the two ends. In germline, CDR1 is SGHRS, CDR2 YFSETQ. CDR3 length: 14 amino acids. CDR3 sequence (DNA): TGCGCCAGCAGCTCCCCAGGGTTGACCTACGAGCAGTACTTC. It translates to CASSSPGLTYEQYF.

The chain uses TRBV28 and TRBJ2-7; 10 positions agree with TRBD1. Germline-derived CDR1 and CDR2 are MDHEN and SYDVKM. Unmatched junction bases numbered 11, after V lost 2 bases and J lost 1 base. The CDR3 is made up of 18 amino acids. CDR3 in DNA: TGTGCCAGCAGTTTAAGGACAGGGGGAAAACCTTCATCCTACGAGCAGTACTTC. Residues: CASSLRTGGKPSSYEQYF.

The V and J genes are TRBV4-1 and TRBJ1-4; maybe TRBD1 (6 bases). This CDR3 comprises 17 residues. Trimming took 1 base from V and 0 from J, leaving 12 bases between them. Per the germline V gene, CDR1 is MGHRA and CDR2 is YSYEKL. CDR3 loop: CASSQGLDRPTNEKLFF. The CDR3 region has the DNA TGCGCCAGCAGCCAAGGCCTAGACAGGCCAACTAATGAAAAACTGTTTTTT.

The CDR3 here is CASSEGRSTQYF. The CDR3 coding sequence is TGTGCCAGCAGTGAAGGGCGTTCTACGCAGTATTTT. The chain links TRBV2 to TRBJ2-3; unclear D gene. Trimming cost V 1 base and J 8 bases, with 7 bases left between them. The V gene's germline CDR1 is SNHLY and CDR2 FYNNEI. The CDR3 is 12 residues long.

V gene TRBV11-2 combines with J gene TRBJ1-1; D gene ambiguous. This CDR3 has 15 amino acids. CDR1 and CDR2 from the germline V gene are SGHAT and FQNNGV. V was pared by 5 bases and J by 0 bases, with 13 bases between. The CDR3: CASSIVQSMNTEAFF. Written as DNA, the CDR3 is TGTGCCAGCAGCATCGTCCAGAGCATGAACACTGAAGCTTTCTTT. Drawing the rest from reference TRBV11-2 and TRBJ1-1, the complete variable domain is EAGVAQSPRYKIIEKRQSVAFWCNPISGHATLYWYQQILGQGPKLLIQFQNNGVVDDSQLPKDRFSAERLKGVDSTLKIQPAKLEDSAVYLCASSIVQSMNTEAFFGQGTRLTVV.

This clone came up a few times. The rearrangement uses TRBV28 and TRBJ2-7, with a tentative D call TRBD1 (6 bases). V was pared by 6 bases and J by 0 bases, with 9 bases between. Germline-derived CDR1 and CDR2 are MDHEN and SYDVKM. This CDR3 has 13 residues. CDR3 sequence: CASSGDTSYEQYF. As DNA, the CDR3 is TGTGCCAGCAGCGGGGACACCTCCTACGAGCAGTACTTC.

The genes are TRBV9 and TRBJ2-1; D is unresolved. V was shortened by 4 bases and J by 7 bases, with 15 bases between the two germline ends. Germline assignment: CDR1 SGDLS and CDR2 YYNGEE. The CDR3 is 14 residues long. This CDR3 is CASSPLSGGNEQFF. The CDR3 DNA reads TGTGCCAGCAGCCCCCTCTCTGGCGGAAATGAGCAGTTCTTC. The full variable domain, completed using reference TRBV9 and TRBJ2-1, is DSGVTQTPKHLITATGQRVTLRCSPRSGDLSVYWYQQSLDQGLQFLIQYYNGEERAKGNILERFSAQQFPDLHSELNLSSLELGDSALYFCASSPLSGGNEQFFGPGTRLTVL.

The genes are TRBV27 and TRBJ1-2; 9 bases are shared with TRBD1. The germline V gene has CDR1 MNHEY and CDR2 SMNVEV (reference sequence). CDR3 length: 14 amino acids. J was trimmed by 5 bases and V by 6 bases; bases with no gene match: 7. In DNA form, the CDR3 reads TGTGCCAGCAGAGGGGACAGGGAGGAGTATGGCTACACCTTC. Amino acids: CASRGDREEYGYTF.

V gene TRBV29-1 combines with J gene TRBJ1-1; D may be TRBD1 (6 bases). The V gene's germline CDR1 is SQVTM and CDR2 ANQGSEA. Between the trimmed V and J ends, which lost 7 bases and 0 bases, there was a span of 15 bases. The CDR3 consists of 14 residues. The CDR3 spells CSARTETLNTEAFF. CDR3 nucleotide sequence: TGCAGCGCTCGGACAGAAACTTTGAACACTGAAGCTTTCTTT.

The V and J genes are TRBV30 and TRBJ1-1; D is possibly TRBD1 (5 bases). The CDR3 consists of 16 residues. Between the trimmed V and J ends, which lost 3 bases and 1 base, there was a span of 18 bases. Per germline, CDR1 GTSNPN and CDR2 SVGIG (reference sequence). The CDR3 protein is CAWSPGQGLGNTEAFF. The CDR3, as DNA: TGTGCCTGGAGCCCCGGCCAGGGCTTGGGGAACACTGAAGCTTTCTTT.